Following are 17 T cell receptor beta chains from one sample sequenced in a study of blood T cell repertoires in COVID-19. Data came from immunoSEQ multiplex PCR; TCRdb stores just in-frame clones and leaves some out. Among about 42,000 clones, 89% were seen once, and the ten largest hold 6.2%. The specimen was peripheral blood. All receptors derive from a human donor in a cohort sampled during active COVID-19.

This chain connects TRBV6-5 to TRBJ1-1; possibly TRBD1 for D (6 bases). The CDR3 length is 16 residues. The germline V gene has CDR1 MNHEY and CDR2 SVGAGI. V was clipped by 4 bases and J by 1 base, with 16 bases between them. The CDR3 nucleotides are TGTGCCAGCAGTTGGGGGCTGACAGGACAGAACACTGAAGCTTTCTTT. Protein product: CASSWGLTGQNTEAFF.

This sequence joins TRBV2 and TRBJ2-3, with 7 bases fitting TRBD2. Germline V gene sequence: CDR1 SNHLY, CDR2 FYNNEI. This CDR3 is 16 amino acids long. V gave up 4 bases and J gave up 2 bases; unmatched junction bases: 9. The CDR3 nucleotides read TGTGCCAGCAGTGCGGGGAGGGCGTGGAACACAGATACGCAGTATTTT. This gives the protein CASSAGRAWNTDTQYF.

CDR3 loop: CACGTAYEQYF. CDR3 nucleotide sequence: TGTGCCTGCGGGACAGCCTACGAGCAGTACTTC. The V gene is TRBV30, the J gene TRBJ2-7; the match to TRBD1 covers 7 bases. The V and J ends lost 6 bases and 2 bases, in that order; junction bases with no gene match: 1. Germline-derived CDR1 and CDR2 are GTSNPN and SVGIG (reference sequence). CDR3 length equals 11 residues.

The rearrangement uses TRBV27 and TRBJ2-6, with D unclear. Germline values: CDR1 MNHEY, CDR2 SMNVEV (reference sequence). The CDR3 loop spans 15 amino acids. V was cut by 3 bases and J by 2 bases, with 8 bases left in between. Written as DNA, the CDR3 is TGTGCCAGCAGTTTCGTGGTAGCTGGGGCCAACGTCCTGACTTTC. Protein: CASSFVVAGANVLTF.

The chain couples TRBV11-3 to TRBJ2-2, with a possible D match to TRBD2 (5 bases). The CDR3 has 13 residues. The V gene lost 3 bases and the J gene lost 6 bases, with 8 bases spanning the gap. Germline assignment: CDR1 SGHNT and CDR2 YENEEA. The CDR3 nucleotides are TGTGCCAGCAGCTTTCGGGGTGCCGGGGAGCTGTTTTTT. This sequence encodes CASSFRGAGELFF.

V gene TRBV5-5 combines with J gene TRBJ2-2; maybe TRBD1 (5 bases). This CDR3 contains 15 residues. Trimming took off 2 bases at V and 5 bases at J, with 13 bases between the two ends. Looked up from germline, CDR1 is SGHKS and CDR2 is YYEKEE (reference sequence). CDR3 coding DNA: TGTGCCAGCAGCTTAGACAGCCAATTGACCGGGGAGCTGTTTTTT. This codes for CASSLDSQLTGELFF.

The chain recombines TRBV11-2 with TRBJ2-7; TRBD2 matches at 9 bases. V gave up 0 bases and J gave up 4 bases; unmatched junction bases: 10. Germline values: CDR1 SGHAT, CDR2 FQNNGV. The CDR3 runs to 17 residues. CDR3 sequence (DNA): TGTGCCAGCAGCTTAGATCTTGGGCTAGCGGGACCATACGAGCAGTACTTC. Its protein product is CASSLDLGLAGPYEQYF.

A single count supports this clone. V usage is TRBV7-8 and J usage is TRBJ2-5; no firm D call. The CDR3 spans 12 residues. V was clipped by 0 bases and J by 5 bases, with 4 bases between them. The germline V gene has CDR1 SGHVS and CDR2 FQNEAQ. For the CDR3, the DNA is TGTGCCAGCAGCTTAGCGAGGGAGACCCAGTACTTC. Its protein product is CASSLARETQYF.

The CDR3 loop reads CASSPVRGRETQYF. CDR3 DNA: TGTGCCAGCAGCCCGGTGCGGGGGCGGGAGACCCAGTACTTC. J is TRBJ2-5 and V is TRBV6-5; D might be TRBD2 (7 bases). This CDR3 is 14 amino acids long. The V gene lost 6 bases and the J gene lost 5 bases, with 16 bases spanning the gap. Germline-derived CDR1 and CDR2 are MNHEY and SVGAGI.

J is TRBJ2-2 and V is TRBV27, with no clear D. V lost 6 bases, J lost 8 bases, and 13 bases lay in between. Germline V gives CDR1 MNHEY, CDR2 SMNVEV (reference sequence). The CDR3 runs to 13 residues. The CDR3 sequence: CASSFVPLGELFF. The CDR3, as DNA: TGTGCCAGCAGCTTCGTCCCCTTGGGGGAGCTGTTTTTT.

The genes are TRBV7-9 and TRBJ1-4; TRBD1 agrees at 8 bases. The CDR3 runs 15 residues. Germline V lookup: CDR1 SEHNR, CDR2 FQNEAQ (reference sequence). The junction had 9 bases not matched to a gene; V was cut back by 4 bases and J by 8 bases. The DNA of the CDR3 is TGTGCCAGCAGCTCCACCCAGGGGGCGGGGGAAAAACTGTTTTTT. The encoded protein is CASSSTQGAGEKLFF.

This chain uses TRBV27 with TRBJ2-1; possible D gene TRBD1, 6 bases. The CDR3 is made up of 16 amino acids. Looked up from germline, CDR1 is MNHEY and CDR2 is SMNVEV (reference sequence). Trimming removed 2 bases from V and 5 bases from J, with 16 bases in between. Here the CDR3 reads CASSLKNPAGDNEQFF. The CDR3 nucleotides are TGTGCCAGCAGTTTAAAAAATCCGGCAGGGGACAATGAGCAGTTCTTC.

This chain uses TRBV19 with TRBJ1-3; tentatively, D is TRBD1 (5 bases). Trimming cost V 10 bases and J 2 bases, with 15 bases left between them. Per the germline V gene, CDR1 is LNHDA and CDR2 is SQIVND (reference sequence). The CDR3 extends over 14 amino acids. The CDR3 protein is CANPAGETGNTIYF. DNA of the CDR3: TGTGCCAACCCAGCGGGGGAGACTGGAAACACCATATATTTT.

This chain joins TRBV18 and TRBJ2-7; D may be TRBD1 (5 bases). From germline, CDR1 is KGHSH and CDR2 LQKENI. CDR3 length: 13 residues. Trimming removed 0 bases at V and 6 bases at J, with 9 bases between. This chain's CDR3 is CASSPPAQGEQYF. CDR3 DNA: TGTGCCAGCTCACCACCGGCCCAGGGCGAGCAGTACTTC.

This clone was seen only once. The rearrangement links TRBV19 to TRBJ2-7; the match to TRBD2 covers 9 bases. The CDR3 is 14 amino acids. After removal of 6 bases from V and 2 bases from J, the junction contained 5 bases not matched to a gene. Germline CDR1 LNHDA, CDR2 SQIVND (reference sequence). The CDR3 region is CASSTRLAAYEQYF. CDR3 nucleotides: TGTGCCAGTAGCACCCGACTAGCGGCCTACGAGCAGTACTTC.

The chain combines TRBV5-4 with TRBJ2-3, with 9 bases identical to TRBD2. Trimming took 3 bases from V and 5 from J; bases not matched to a gene: 7. The CDR3 consists of 15 residues. The germline CDR1 and CDR2 sequences are SGHNT and YYREEE (reference sequence). CDR3 sequence: CASSSTGRGGDTQYF. CDR3 in DNA: TGTGCCAGCAGCTCGACAGGGCGGGGGGGAGATACGCAGTATTTT.

J is TRBJ1-2 and V is TRBV12-3 or TRBV12-4; a weak D match, TRBD1 (5 bases). Trimming removed 0 bases from V and 4 bases from J, with 6 bases in between. This CDR3 comprises 13 residues. The chain's CDR3 is CASSLAQGYGYTF. CDR3 in DNA: TGTGCCAGCAGTTTAGCGCAGGGCTATGGCTACACCTTC.